This paragraph covers one TCR beta chain sequence. Its specificity is not known. Patients got ipilimumab 1 mg/kg beginning 14 to 28 days post-transplant. V shed 1 base, J shed 8 bases, and the junction held 8 bases outside the gene matches. Germline V gene lookup returns CDR1 MNHEY and CDR2 SMNVEV (reference sequence). The CDR3 has 15 residues. This record belongs to a study of ipilimumab plus nivolumab after autologous stem cell transplantation. Study-wide background: Median doses per patient: a few ipilimumab, roughly 8 nivolumab. The DLBCL group included primary refractory and relapsed cases.

Notes on the study in general: Per the authors, repertoire, Treg and microbiota data justify further study.

Data came from immunoSEQ multiplex PCR; TCRdb stores just in-frame clones and leaves some out. The sample contains fewer than 85,000 clones, approximately 83% of which appear only once. The sample consisted of PBMCs, taken in a trial of ipilimumab plus nivolumab as post-transplant consolidation. The V gene is TRBV27, the J gene TRBJ2-3, with TRBD2 identical over 8 bases. This TCR was recovered from a male donor with diffuse large B-cell lymphoma. In DNA form, the CDR3 reads TGTGCCAGCAGTTTATTTGGCGGGGGGTTCGGTACGCAGTATTTT. This gives the protein CASSLFGGGFGTQYF.